These T cell receptor beta chains were read from a single sample in a study of shared clonotypes between healthy human individuals. Data came from immunoSEQ multiplex PCR; TCRdb stores just in-frame clones and leaves some out. The table lists some 630,000 clones, approximately 75% of them singletons. Sequencing was carried out using memory CD4+ T cells sorted from blood. These receptors came from a woman aged 25 to 45 in good health. CDR3s include the opening cysteine and the closing phenylalanine or tryptophan. D genes are given only for firm matches. Rows may omit the clone size; those that give it use once, few, many or a size class.

cdr3_aa: CASSEGISYEQYF; cdr3_nt: TGTGCCAGCAGTGAGGGGATTTCCTACGAGCAGTACTTC; j_call: TRBJ2-7; d_call: NA; v_call: TRBV2; clone_size: NA
cdr3_aa: CASSLRSQPQHF; cdr3_nt: TGTGCCAGCAGTTTAAGGAGTCAGCCCCAGCATTTT; j_call: TRBJ1-5; d_call: NA; v_call: TRBV28; clone_size: NA
cdr3_aa: CASSFRDRATEAFF; cdr3_nt: TGTGCCAGCAGCTTCAGGGACAGGGCCACTGAAGCTTTCTTT; j_call: TRBJ1-1; d_call: TRBD1; v_call: TRBV5-6; clone_size: many
cdr3_aa: CAIRPDSGDRGRPGFYEQYF; cdr3_nt: TGTGCCATCAGACCCGACTCAGGGGACAGGGGCCGCCCAGGTTTCTACGAGCAGTACTTC; j_call: TRBJ2-7; d_call: TRBD1; v_call: TRBV10-3; clone_size: NA
cdr3_aa: CASSQPGQGSEQYF; cdr3_nt: TGTGCCAGCAGTCAGCCGGGACAGGGAAGCGAGCAGTACTTC; j_call: TRBJ2-7; d_call: TRBD1; v_call: TRBV28; clone_size: NA
cdr3_aa: CASSQAGAGGNTIYF; cdr3_nt: TGTGCCAGCAGCCAAGCCGGGGCAGGTGGAAACACCATATATTTT; j_call: TRBJ1-3; d_call: NA; v_call: TRBV14; clone_size: NA
cdr3_aa: CASSSGEAYGYTF; cdr3_nt: TGTGCCAGCAGCTCAGGGGAGGCCTATGGCTACACCTTC; j_call: TRBJ1-2; d_call: NA; v_call: TRBV6-1; clone_size: NA
cdr3_aa: CASSLNPSGEQFF; cdr3_nt: TGTGCCAGCTCCCTAAACCCCAGCGGTGAGCAGTTCTTC; j_call: TRBJ2-1; d_call: NA; v_call: TRBV18; clone_size: medium-sized
cdr3_aa: CASSLGSGGLNTDTQYF; cdr3_nt: TGTGCCAGCAGCTTGGGAAGCGGGGGTCTGAACACAGATACGCAGTATTTT; j_call: TRBJ2-3; d_call: TRBD2; v_call: TRBV7-9; clone_size: NA
cdr3_aa: CASSGGDPRYEQYF; cdr3_nt: TGTGCCAGCAGTGGGGGGGACCCACGCTACGAGCAGTACTTC; j_call: TRBJ2-7; d_call: TRBD2; v_call: TRBV27; clone_size: NA
cdr3_aa: CASSETGGDYGYTF; cdr3_nt: TGTGCCAGCTCAGAGACAGGGGGCGACTATGGCTACACCTTC; j_call: TRBJ1-2; d_call: TRBD1; v_call: TRBV18; clone_size: NA
cdr3_aa: CASSLVVGRGNQPQHF; cdr3_nt: TGTGCCAGCAGCTTAGTCGTGGGGCGCGGCAATCAGCCCCAGCATTTT; j_call: TRBJ1-5; d_call: NA; v_call: TRBV7-8; clone_size: NA
cdr3_aa: CATSREAGGNEKLFF; cdr3_nt: TGTGCCACCAGCAGAGAGGCGGGGGGGAATGAAAAACTGTTTTTT; j_call: TRBJ1-4; d_call: NA; v_call: TRBV15; clone_size: NA
cdr3_aa: CASRLGTTSGSSYEQYF; cdr3_nt: TGCGCCAGCAGGTTAGGAACAACTAGCGGAAGCTCCTACGAGCAGTACTTC; j_call: TRBJ2-7; d_call: TRBD2; v_call: TRBV5-1; clone_size: NA
cdr3_aa: CSVDNRGSYNEQFF; cdr3_nt: TGCAGCGTTGATAACAGGGGCTCCTACAATGAGCAGTTCTTC; j_call: TRBJ2-1; d_call: TRBD1; v_call: TRBV29-1; clone_size: NA
cdr3_aa: CASSLGPTGFTYEQYF; cdr3_nt: TGTGCCAGCAGCTTAGGACCGACAGGGTTTACCTACGAGCAGTACTTC; j_call: TRBJ2-7; d_call: TRBD1; v_call: TRBV7-6; clone_size: NA
cdr3_aa: CASSYSGELTDTQYF; cdr3_nt: TGTGCCAGCAGTTACTCCGGGGAGCTCACAGATACGCAGTATTTT; j_call: TRBJ2-3; d_call: NA; v_call: TRBV6-5; clone_size: few
cdr3_aa: CASSLPGVGTDTQYF; cdr3_nt: TGTGCCAGCAGCTTACCGGGAGTAGGGACAGATACGCAGTATTTT; j_call: TRBJ2-3; d_call: NA; v_call: TRBV5-4; clone_size: NA
cdr3_aa: CSVFSGSLGTDTQYF; cdr3_nt: TGCAGCGTTTTTTCAGGGTCGTTAGGCACAGATACGCAGTATTTT; j_call: TRBJ2-3; d_call: NA; v_call: TRBV29-1; clone_size: many
cdr3_aa: CASSPFDRGGGQPQHF; cdr3_nt: TGTGCCAGCAGCCCTTTCGACAGGGGAGGAGGTCAGCCCCAGCATTTT; j_call: TRBJ1-5; d_call: TRBD1; v_call: TRBV2; clone_size: NA
cdr3_aa: CASSLITSPDTQYF; cdr3_nt: TGTGCCAGCAGCTTAATTACTAGTCCAGATACGCAGTATTTT; j_call: TRBJ2-3; d_call: NA; v_call: TRBV7-9; clone_size: NA
cdr3_aa: CASSEYSAPGTNTEAFF; cdr3_nt: TGTGCCAGCAGTGAGTATTCAGCGCCAGGTACGAACACTGAAGCTTTCTTT; j_call: TRBJ1-1; d_call: NA; v_call: TRBV2; clone_size: NA
cdr3_aa: CASSLAGEGKQYF; cdr3_nt: TGCGCCAGCAGCTTGGCCGGGGAGGGGAAGCAGTACTTC; j_call: TRBJ2-7; d_call: TRBD2; v_call: TRBV5-1; clone_size: many
cdr3_aa: CASSLGSGGREKLFF; cdr3_nt: TGTGCCAGCAGTTTAGGGAGTGGAGGGCGGGAAAAACTGTTTTTT; j_call: TRBJ1-4; d_call: NA; v_call: TRBV6-4; clone_size: NA
cdr3_aa: CASSQGRGTDYNEQFF; cdr3_nt: TGCGCCAGCAGCCAGGGGAGGGGGACAGACTACAATGAGCAGTTCTTC; j_call: TRBJ2-1; d_call: NA; v_call: TRBV4-1; clone_size: few
cdr3_aa: CSTIGMAEAFF; cdr3_nt: TGCAGTACCATCGGGATGGCTGAAGCTTTCTTT; j_call: TRBJ1-1; d_call: NA; v_call: TRBV20-1; clone_size: once
cdr3_aa: CASRFRGSHPMNTEAFF; cdr3_nt: TGTGCCAGCAGGTTCAGGGGTTCACATCCCATGAACACTGAAGCTTTCTTT; j_call: TRBJ1-1; d_call: NA; v_call: TRBV28; clone_size: NA
cdr3_aa: CASSRSLTGVGEQYF; cdr3_nt: TGTGCCAGCAGCCGATCCCTTACAGGGGTGGGGGAGCAGTACTTC; j_call: TRBJ2-7; d_call: TRBD1; v_call: TRBV14; clone_size: NA
cdr3_aa: CASSHGLAGGANTGELFF; cdr3_nt: TGCGCCAGCAGCCATGGACTAGCGGGAGGGGCGAACACCGGGGAGCTGTTTTTT; j_call: TRBJ2-2; d_call: TRBD2; v_call: TRBV5-1; clone_size: NA
cdr3_aa: CASSRVRGHNEQFF; cdr3_nt: TGTGCCAGCAGTAGGGTAAGGGGACACAATGAGCAGTTCTTC; j_call: TRBJ2-1; d_call: NA; v_call: TRBV28; clone_size: once
cdr3_aa: CASSIAGEYEQYF; cdr3_nt: TGTGCCAGCAGTATAGCGGGAGAGTACGAGCAGTACTTC; j_call: TRBJ2-7; d_call: TRBD2; v_call: TRBV6-1; clone_size: NA
cdr3_aa: CASSLLAGGRNEQFF; cdr3_nt: TGTGCCAGCAGTCTCCTGGCGGGAGGGCGCAATGAGCAGTTCTTC; j_call: TRBJ2-1; d_call: TRBD2; v_call: TRBV14; clone_size: many
cdr3_aa: CASSPGDRVFSDTQYF; cdr3_nt: TGCGCCAGCAGCCCGGGGGACAGGGTATTTAGCGATACGCAGTATTTT; j_call: TRBJ2-3; d_call: TRBD1; v_call: TRBV5-1; clone_size: NA
cdr3_aa: CSVRTGKETQYF; cdr3_nt: TGCAGCGTCAGGACAGGGAAAGAGACCCAGTACTTC; j_call: TRBJ2-5; d_call: TRBD1; v_call: TRBV29-1; clone_size: NA
cdr3_aa: CASSSRGMNTEAFF; cdr3_nt: TGTGCCAGCAGCTCGCGAGGGATGAACACTGAAGCTTTCTTT; j_call: TRBJ1-1; d_call: NA; v_call: TRBV5-6; clone_size: NA
cdr3_aa: CASSLAGAGTQAQYF; cdr3_nt: TGTGCCAGCAGCTTAGCGGGGGCAGGGACTCAGGCGCAGTATTTT; j_call: TRBJ2-3; d_call: NA; v_call: TRBV11-2; clone_size: NA
cdr3_aa: CASSPGGTVNTEAFF; cdr3_nt: TGTGCCAGCAGCCCGGGGGGGACGGTGAACACTGAAGCTTTCTTT; j_call: TRBJ1-1; d_call: NA; v_call: TRBV7-2; clone_size: NA
cdr3_aa: CASRLTGVETQYF; cdr3_nt: TGTGCCAGTAGGTTGACAGGGGTGGAGACCCAGTACTTC; j_call: TRBJ2-5; d_call: TRBD1; v_call: TRBV19; clone_size: NA
cdr3_aa: CASSPGVEVDTQYF; cdr3_nt: TGCGCCAGCAGCCCCGGGGTCGAAGTAGATACGCAGTATTTT; j_call: TRBJ2-3; d_call: NA; v_call: TRBV5-1; clone_size: NA
cdr3_aa: CASSTNRVRNTEAFF; cdr3_nt: TGTGCCAGCAGTACGAACAGGGTGAGGAACACTGAAGCTTTCTTT; j_call: TRBJ1-1; d_call: NA; v_call: TRBV28; clone_size: NA
cdr3_aa: CASSYSGGRATDTQYF; cdr3_nt: TGTGCCAGCAGTTACTCGGGCGGGAGGGCCACAGATACGCAGTATTTT; j_call: TRBJ2-3; d_call: TRBD2; v_call: TRBV6-6; clone_size: NA
cdr3_aa: CASILRTGFSYF; cdr3_nt: TGTGCCAGTATTCTCAGGACAGGTTTTTCATACTTC; j_call: TRBJ2-4; d_call: TRBD1; v_call: TRBV19; clone_size: NA
cdr3_aa: CASSLGTAPYGYTF; cdr3_nt: TGTGCCAGCAGCTTAGGGACAGCTCCCTATGGCTACACCTTC; j_call: TRBJ1-2; d_call: NA; v_call: TRBV11-2; clone_size: NA
cdr3_aa: CASSLAGQGLFWYGYTF; cdr3_nt: TGTGCCAGCAGCTTGGCGGGACAGGGACTCTTCTGGTATGGCTACACCTTC; j_call: TRBJ1-2; d_call: TRBD1; v_call: TRBV5-4; clone_size: few
cdr3_aa: CASSYHGVGGYTF; cdr3_nt: TGTGCCAGCAGTTACCACGGGGTTGGTGGCTACACCTTC; j_call: TRBJ1-2; d_call: NA; v_call: TRBV6-6; clone_size: NA
cdr3_aa: CASSPDNYEQYF; cdr3_nt: TGTGCCAGCAGCCCTGATAACTACGAGCAGTACTTC; j_call: TRBJ2-7; d_call: NA; v_call: TRBV28; clone_size: NA
cdr3_aa: CATRQGIHSNQPQHF; cdr3_nt: TGTGCCACCCGGCAGGGGATACATAGCAATCAGCCCCAGCATTTT; j_call: TRBJ1-5; d_call: NA; v_call: TRBV15; clone_size: NA
cdr3_aa: CASSLSTSGYNEQFF; cdr3_nt: TGCGCCAGCAGCTTAAGCACTAGCGGATACAATGAGCAGTTCTTC; j_call: TRBJ2-1; d_call: TRBD2; v_call: TRBV5-1; clone_size: NA
cdr3_aa: CATQGGTEAFF; cdr3_nt: TGTGCCACCCAGGGGGGTACTGAAGCTTTCTTT; j_call: TRBJ1-1; d_call: TRBD1; v_call: TRBV28; clone_size: NA
cdr3_aa: CAWSVKGGGNTIYF; cdr3_nt: TGTGCCTGGAGTGTGAAGGGGGGTGGAAACACCATATATTTT; j_call: TRBJ1-3; d_call: NA; v_call: TRBV30; clone_size: NA
cdr3_aa: CASSPGTGRETQYF; cdr3_nt: TGCGCCAGCAGCCCCGGGACAGGGAGAGAGACCCAGTACTTC; j_call: TRBJ2-5; d_call: TRBD1; v_call: TRBV5-1; clone_size: NA
cdr3_aa: CASMRTSGSSGSYNEQFF; cdr3_nt: TGTGCCAGCATGAGGACTAGCGGGAGCTCAGGCTCCTACAATGAGCAGTTCTTC; j_call: TRBJ2-1; d_call: TRBD2; v_call: TRBV7-9; clone_size: NA
cdr3_aa: CASSSNEQFF; cdr3_nt: TGTGCCAGCTCAAGCAATGAGCAGTTCTTC; j_call: TRBJ2-1; d_call: NA; v_call: TRBV18; clone_size: NA
cdr3_aa: CASSAPDPLTYEQYF; cdr3_nt: TGTGCCAGCAGTGCCCCGGACCCCCTCACCTACGAGCAGTACTTC; j_call: TRBJ2-7; d_call: NA; v_call: TRBV28; clone_size: NA
cdr3_aa: CASSGVSGQRFNTEAFF; cdr3_nt: TGTGCCAGCAGTGGAGTATCGGGACAAAGATTTAACACTGAAGCTTTCTTT; j_call: TRBJ1-1; d_call: NA; v_call: TRBV2; clone_size: NA
cdr3_aa: CASSRGDRDEETQYF; cdr3_nt: TGCGCCAGCAGCCGAGGGGACAGGGACGAAGAGACCCAGTACTTC; j_call: TRBJ2-5; d_call: TRBD1; v_call: TRBV5-1; clone_size: many
cdr3_aa: CASSGPGTGKETEQYF; cdr3_nt: TGTGCCAGCAGTGGTCCAGGGACAGGGAAAGAGACCGAGCAGTACTTC; j_call: TRBJ2-7; d_call: TRBD1; v_call: TRBV6-1; clone_size: medium-sized
cdr3_aa: CASSEREGGEAFF; cdr3_nt: TGTGCCAGCAGTGAGAGGGAAGGAGGTGAAGCTTTCTTT; j_call: TRBJ1-1; d_call: NA; v_call: TRBV6-4; clone_size: NA
cdr3_aa: CASIGTGPYEQYF; cdr3_nt: TGTGCCAGTATCGGGACAGGGCCCTACGAGCAGTACTTC; j_call: TRBJ2-7; d_call: TRBD1; v_call: TRBV28; clone_size: NA
cdr3_aa: CASSRGALTGNEQFF; cdr3_nt: TGTGCCAGCAGCAGGGGAGCGCTCACAGGGAATGAGCAGTTCTTC; j_call: TRBJ2-1; d_call: NA; v_call: TRBV7-2; clone_size: NA